What follows are 21 T cell receptor beta chains derived from one specimen sequenced in a study of cytomegalovirus exposure and HLA in healthy donors. Measured with immunoSEQ multiplex PCR; TCRdb has only the in-frame clones, and not every one. Among roughly 220,000 clones, 80% to 95% were seen once, and the ten largest hold more than 1%. The sample comprised PBMCs. Receptors originate from a woman between 18 and 29 years old in good health and CMV-seronegative.

The CDR3 here is CASSQGQARGYEQYF. The CDR3 coding sequence is TGTGCCAGCAGCCAGGGACAGGCCCGCGGCTACGAGCAGTACTTC. The J gene is TRBJ2-7, the V gene TRBV5-6, with 8 bases fitting TRBD1. The V segment lost 4 bases and the J segment 3 bases; nucleotides outside the gene matches: 9. The CDR3 is made up of 15 amino acids. The germline V gene has CDR1 SGHDT and CDR2 YYEEEE.

This chain links TRBV28 with TRBJ2-1, with TRBD2 matching 10 bases. CDR1 is MDHEN, CDR2 SYDVKM, per germline. The V segment lost 8 bases and the J segment 3 bases; nucleotides outside the gene matches: 7. The CDR3 covers 15 residues. CDR3 sequence (DNA): TGTGCCAGCCTAACCCCTAGCGGGGGCTACAATGAGCAGTTCTTC. Protein sequence: CASLTPSGGYNEQFF.

The CDR3: CATSRGQAFSGNTIYF. In DNA, the CDR3 is TGTGCCACCAGCAGGGGACAGGCCTTCTCTGGAAACACCATATATTTT. The rearrangement links TRBV15 to TRBJ1-3, with 8 bases identical to TRBD1. The CDR3 spans 16 residues. CDR1 is LNHNV, CDR2 YYDKDF, per germline (reference sequence). The J segment lost 0 bases and the V segment lost 3 bases, leaving 4 bases of the junction unmatched.

The CDR3 is CASSSRYRAFF. In DNA form, the CDR3 reads TGTGCCAGCAGTTCTCGGTATCGAGCTTTCTTT. J is TRBJ1-1 and V is TRBV27; D is unresolved. The CDR3 runs 11 residues. Trimming took off 4 bases at V and 10 bases at J, with 10 bases between the two ends. Germline V gene data show CDR1 as MNHEY and CDR2 as SMNVEV (reference sequence).

The V call is TRBV6-5, the J call TRBJ1-1; possible D gene TRBD1, 5 bases. The germline V gene encodes CDR1 MNHEY and CDR2 SVGAGI. The CDR3 runs 15 residues. V was trimmed by 0 bases and J by 3 bases, leaving 11 bases between them. CDR3 nucleotide sequence: TGTGCCAGCAGTTACTCGAGTCGGGGGGACACTGAAGCTTTCTTT. Its protein is CASSYSSRGDTEAFF.

The V call is TRBV6-1, the J call TRBJ1-1; 8 nucleotides align to TRBD1. This CDR3 contains 13 residues. The germline V gene encodes CDR1 MNHNS and CDR2 SASEGT. The junction had 8 bases not matched to a gene; V was cut back by 6 bases and J by 8 bases. CDR3 coding DNA: TGTGCCAGCAGAAGACTCTCAGGGGGCGAAGCTTTCTTT. It translates to CASRRLSGGEAFF.

This rearrangement joins TRBV18 to TRBJ2-2; TRBD2 aligns across 8 bases. The length of the CDR3 is 16 residues. The germline CDR1 and CDR2 sequences are KGHSH and LQKENI. The ends lost 2 bases at V and 1 base at J; junction bases unmatched: 3. In DNA, the CDR3 is TGTGCCAGCTCACCAATACTAGCGGAGAACACCGGGGAGCTGTTTTTT. Its translation: CASSPILAENTGELFF.

The chain combines TRBV2 with TRBJ1-5; no clear D. Trimming removed 4 bases from V and 3 bases from J, with 13 bases in between. The CDR3 sequence is 15 residues long. The germline V gene encodes CDR1 SNHLY and CDR2 FYNNEI. The chain's CDR3 is CASSGRGLYNQPQHF. CDR3 DNA sequence: TGTGCCAGCAGTGGTCGGGGTCTTTACAATCAGCCCCAGCATTTT.

The V and J genes are TRBV5-4 and TRBJ2-1; perhaps TRBD1 as D (5 bases). Germline V gene lookup returns CDR1 SGHNT and CDR2 YYREEE (reference sequence). Trimming shortened V by 4 bases and J by 1 base, and 15 bases separated the two germline ends. This CDR3 is 16 amino acids long. The CDR3 here is CASSREVPGSYNEQFF. CDR3 DNA: TGTGCCAGCAGCCGTGAGGTTCCAGGGTCCTACAATGAGCAGTTCTTC.

This clone was observed a single time. V and J are TRBV9 and TRBJ2-5, with 8 positions matching TRBD2. Looked up from germline, CDR1 is SGDLS and CDR2 is YYNGEE. V shed 0 bases and J 1 base; nucleotides not matched to a gene: 5. This CDR3 is 16 amino acids long. The CDR3 region is CASSVVGSGAQETQYF. CDR3 sequence (DNA): TGTGCCAGCAGCGTAGTCGGTAGCGGGGCCCAAGAGACCCAGTACTTC.

The CDR3 nucleotides are TGTGCCAGCAGCCAAGATCTTATGGGGCAGAACGAGCAGTACTTC. Translation: CASSQDLMGQNEQYF. This chain joins TRBV4-2 and TRBJ2-7; TRBD1 might be the D (5 bases). The CDR3 consists of 15 residues. The germline V gene has CDR1 LGHNA and CDR2 YNFKEQ. V lost 0 bases and J lost 5, with 14 bases in between.

V usage is TRBV9 and J usage is TRBJ2-1; no clear D gene. Germline V gene lookup returns CDR1 SGDLS and CDR2 YYNGEE. Trimming shortened V by 3 bases and J by 8 bases, and 6 bases separated the two germline ends. The CDR3 has 11 amino acids. The CDR3, as DNA: TGTGCCAGCAGCGCTCTCGATGAGCAGTTCTTC. Residues: CASSALDEQFF.

This sequence joins TRBV23-1 and TRBJ1-5; TRBD1 matches 9 bases. TRBV23-1 is assigned to the ORF class and has an uncertain function. The CDR3 is made up of 16 amino acids. V lost 2 bases, J lost 1 base, and 3 bases stayed unmatched. The CDR3 region has the DNA TGCGCCAGCAGTCAAGACGGACAGGGGAGCAATCAGCCCCAGCATTTT. Its protein is CASSQDGQGSNQPQHF.

This clone was seen a handful of times. This chain connects TRBV7-2 to TRBJ2-1; 9 nucleotides align to TRBD2. The V and J ends lost 6 bases and 9 bases, in that order; junction bases with no gene match: 6. The CDR3 has 13 amino acids. Germline V gene data show CDR1 as SGHTA and CDR2 as FQGNSA. CDR3 protein: CASRLAGPVEQFF. The CDR3 coding sequence is TGTGCCAGCAGACTAGCGGGTCCGGTTGAGCAGTTCTTC.

V is TRBV11-1 and J is TRBJ1-2; possible D gene TRBD1, 5 bases. Looked up from germline, CDR1 is SGHAT and CDR2 is FQDESV (reference sequence). Trimming removed 3 bases at V and 2 bases at J, with 10 bases between. This CDR3 comprises 14 residues. CDR3 sequence reads: CASSFREANYGYTF. The CDR3 region has the DNA TGTGCCAGCAGCTTCAGGGAGGCGAACTATGGCTACACCTTC. The entire variable domain, with the rest obtained from reference TRBV11-1 and TRBJ1-2, is as follows: EAEVAQSPRYKITEKSQAVAFWCDPISGHATLYWYRQILGQGPELLVQFQDESVVDDSQLPKDRFSAERLKGVDSTLKIQPAELGDSAMYLCASSFREANYGYTFGSGTRLTVV.

The CDR3 bases are TGTGCCAGCAGCTTGGCGGGAGACCAAGAGACCCAGTACTTC. Amino acids: CASSLAGDQETQYF. The chain carries TRBV7-7 and TRBJ2-5; 7 positions agree with TRBD2. Germline values: CDR1 SSHAT, CDR2 FNYEAQ (reference sequence). V gave up 3 bases and J gave up 0 bases; unmatched junction bases: 1. This CDR3 is built from 14 residues.

The chain recombines TRBV29-1 with TRBJ1-2; TRBD1 matches 7 bases. V lost 6 bases, J lost 6 bases, and 7 bases stayed unmatched. The length of the CDR3 is 12 residues. The germline gives CDR1 SQVTM, CDR2 ANQGSEA. The CDR3 loop reads CSVLGTADGYTF. As DNA, the CDR3 is TGCAGCGTCCTCGGGACAGCCGATGGCTACACCTTC. The full variable domain, in which reference TRBV29-1 and TRBJ1-2 provide the parts outside the CDR3, is SAVISQKPSRDICQRGTSLTIQCQVDSQVTMMFWYRQQPGQSLTLIATANQGSEATYESGFVIDKFPISRPNLTFSTLTVSNMSPEDSSIYLCSVLGTADGYTFGSGTRLTVV.

This clone appeared a single time. The chain uses TRBV10-3 and TRBJ2-1; 14 nucleotides align to TRBD2. The CDR3 covers 14 residues. Germline values: CDR1 ENHRY, CDR2 SYGVKD. After removal of 6 bases from V and 8 bases from J, the junction contained 3 bases not matched to a gene. For the CDR3, the DNA is TGTGCCATCAGAGGGACTAGCGGGAGCGATGAGCAGTTCTTC. Encoded protein: CAIRGTSGSDEQFF.

A single count supports this clone. The J gene is TRBJ1-2, the V gene TRBV25-1; no clear D. The germline V gene encodes CDR1 MGHDK and CDR2 SYGVNS. Trimming took 1 base from V and 2 from J, leaving 11 bases between them. The CDR3 runs 15 residues. The CDR3 DNA reads TGTGCCAGCAGTGAATCTATAACAGACAACTATGGCTACACCTTC. It codes for CASSESITDNYGYTF.

The rearrangement links TRBV5-4 to TRBJ2-3; 12 positions match TRBD2. CDR3 size: 17 residues. Germline-derived CDR1 and CDR2 are SGHNT and YYREEE (reference sequence). The J segment lost 2 bases and the V segment lost 0 bases, leaving 4 bases of the junction unmatched. The CDR3 loop reads CASSLARLAGVTDTQYF. The CDR3 DNA reads as TGTGCCAGCAGCTTGGCCCGACTAGCGGGAGTCACAGATACGCAGTATTTT.

The V gene is TRBV19, the J gene TRBJ1-2, with unresolved D. Per the germline V gene, CDR1 is LNHDA and CDR2 is SQIVND (reference sequence). The CDR3 is made up of 16 amino acids. Trimming took 1 base from V and 8 from J, leaving 20 bases between them. In DNA form, the CDR3 reads TGTGCCAGTAGTATAGTCGCGGCAGCCCTATTTCAAGGCTACACCTTC. Translating gives CASSIVAAALFQGYTF. Full variable domain (missing parts from reference TRBV19 and TRBJ1-2): DGGITQSPKYLFRKEGQNVTLSCEQNLNHDAMYWYRQDPGQGLRLIYYSQIVNDFQKGDIAEGYSVSREKKESFPLTVTSAQKNPTAFYLCASSIVAAALFQGYTFGSGTRLTVV.